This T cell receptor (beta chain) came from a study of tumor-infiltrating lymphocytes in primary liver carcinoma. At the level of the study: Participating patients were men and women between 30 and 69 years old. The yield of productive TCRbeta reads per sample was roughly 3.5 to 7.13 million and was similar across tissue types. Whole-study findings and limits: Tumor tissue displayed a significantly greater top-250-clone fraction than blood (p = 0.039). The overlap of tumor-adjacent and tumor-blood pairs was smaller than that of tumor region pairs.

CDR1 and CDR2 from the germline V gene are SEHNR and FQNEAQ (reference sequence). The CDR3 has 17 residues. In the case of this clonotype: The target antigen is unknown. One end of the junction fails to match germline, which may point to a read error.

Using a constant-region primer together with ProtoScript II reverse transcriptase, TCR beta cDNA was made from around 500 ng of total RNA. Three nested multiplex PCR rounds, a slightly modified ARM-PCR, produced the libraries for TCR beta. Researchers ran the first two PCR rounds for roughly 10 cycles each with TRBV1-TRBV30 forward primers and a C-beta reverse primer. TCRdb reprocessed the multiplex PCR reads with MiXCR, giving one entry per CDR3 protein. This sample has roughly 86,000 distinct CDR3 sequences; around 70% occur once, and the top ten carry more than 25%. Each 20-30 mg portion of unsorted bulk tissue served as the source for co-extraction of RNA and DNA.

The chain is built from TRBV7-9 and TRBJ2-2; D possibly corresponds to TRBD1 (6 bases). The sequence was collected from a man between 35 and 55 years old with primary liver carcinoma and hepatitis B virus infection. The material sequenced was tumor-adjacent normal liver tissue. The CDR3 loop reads CASNLLPGHQNTGELFF. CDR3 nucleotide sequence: TGTGCCAGCAACTTACTTCCGGGACACCAGAACACCGGGGAGCTGTTTTTT. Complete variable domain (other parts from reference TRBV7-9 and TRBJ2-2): DTGVSQNPRHKITKRGQNVTFRCDPISEHNRLYWYRQTLGQGPEFLTYFQNEAQLEKSRLLSDRFSAERPKGSFSTLEIQRTEQGDSAMYLCASNLLPGHQNTGELFFGEGSRLTVL.